These 20 T cell receptor beta chains originate from one sample sequenced in a study of technical replicates of blood from several donors. Assay used: immunoSEQ multiplex PCR; TCRdb lists only in-frame clones, some missing. The sample includes under 95,000 clones, roughly 94% of them seen just once. Sequencing used T cells isolated from PBMCs. Every receptor here comes from a human donor in good health.

The chain recombines TRBV25-1 with TRBJ2-3, with 7 positions matching TRBD2. This CDR3 has 13 amino acids. The J segment lost 6 bases and the V segment lost 4 bases, leaving 4 bases of the junction unmatched. Germline V gives CDR1 MGHDK, CDR2 SYGVNS. CDR3 protein: CASSATSRDTQYF. CDR3 coding DNA: TGTGCCAGCAGTGCGACTAGCAGGGATACGCAGTATTTT.

V gene TRBV10-2 combines with J gene TRBJ2-3; D not certain. V was clipped by 6 bases and J by 2 bases, with 6 bases between them. The germline V gene encodes CDR1 WSHSY and CDR2 SAAADI. CDR3 length: 12 residues. The CDR3 spells CASRAATDTQYF. For the CDR3, the DNA is TGCGCCAGCAGGGCTGCCACAGATACGCAGTATTTT.

The rearrangement uses TRBV14 and TRBJ2-1; 11 nucleotides agree with TRBD2. V lost 4 bases, J lost 2 bases, and 1 base stayed unmatched. Germline CDR1 is SGHDN and CDR2 is FVKESK. This CDR3 spans 15 amino acids. CDR3 bases: TGTGCCAGCAGCCTACTAGCGGGGGCCTACAATGAGCAGTTCTTC. It yields the protein CASSLLAGAYNEQFF.

The chain combines TRBV11-2 with TRBJ2-5; tentative D call: TRBD1 (6 bases). Germline lookup yields CDR1 SGHAT and CDR2 FQNNGV. V was cut by 2 bases and J by 2 bases, with 15 bases left in between. The CDR3 totals 16 residues. In DNA form, the CDR3 reads TGTGCCAGCAGCTTAACAGGGCTTACCAGTCAAGAGACCCAGTACTTC. Its protein product is CASSLTGLTSQETQYF.

The gene calls are TRBV7-9 and TRBJ2-7; possibly TRBD2 for D (6 bases). Trimming removed 11 bases at V and 1 base at J, with 12 bases between. Germline values: CDR1 SEHNR, CDR2 FQNEAQ (reference sequence). The CDR3 runs to 12 residues. The CDR3 protein is CALVRESYEQYF. The DNA for the CDR3 is TGTGCCCTGGTACGGGAGTCCTACGAGCAGTACTTC.

The chain joins TRBV9 to TRBJ2-3; 8 bases match TRBD2. The CDR3 contains 15 residues. J was trimmed by 6 bases and V by 4 bases; bases with no gene match: 10. Germline V gene lookup returns CDR1 SGDLS and CDR2 YYNGEE. CDR3 DNA sequence: TGTGCCAGCAGCACCTCGGGGGGGCTTACGGATACGCAGTATTTT. Its protein product is CASSTSGGLTDTQYF.

This chain joins TRBV13 and TRBJ2-6; D is unresolved. Between the trimmed V and J ends, which lost 3 bases and 4 bases, there was a span of 4 bases. Germline CDR1 PRHDT, CDR2 FYEKMQ (reference sequence). There are 13 residues in the CDR3. The CDR3 DNA sequence: TGTGCCAGCAGCTTCGAGGGGGCCAACGTCCTGACTTTC. Amino acids: CASSFEGANVLTF.

The rearrangement uses TRBV7-8 and TRBJ1-4; 7 bases align to TRBD1. Germline assignment: CDR1 SGHVS and CDR2 FQNEAQ. The CDR3 consists of 15 residues. Trimming removed 5 bases from V and 5 bases from J; junction bases left unmatched: 8. The CDR3 DNA reads TGTGCCAGCAGCCCGCCGGGCAGGGGGAATGAAAAACTGTTTTTT. Translated, it gives CASSPPGRGNEKLFF.

The V call is TRBV6-5, the J call TRBJ1-2; D is uncertain. Germline V gene lookup returns CDR1 MNHEY and CDR2 SVGAGI. The CDR3 runs to 14 residues. V lost 6 bases and J 8 bases, leaving 19 bases between the germline ends. Here the CDR3 DNA reads TGTGCCAGCAGGGTTAGTCGTACTGCTGCCGGCTACACCTTC. Encoded protein: CASRVSRTAAGYTF.

This chain joins TRBV14 and TRBJ2-7; possibly TRBD1 for D (5 bases). Germline CDR1 is SGHDN and CDR2 is FVKESK. The V and J ends lost 5 bases and 0 bases respectively, with 11 bases between them. There are 14 residues in the CDR3. For the CDR3, the DNA is TGTGCCAGCAGCGACTTTCAGGGCTCCTACGAGCAGTACTTC. Amino acids: CASSDFQGSYEQYF.

The gene calls are TRBV7-2 and TRBJ2-2; 7 nucleotides align to TRBD1. The CDR3 has 15 amino acids. Germline V CDR1 and CDR2: SGHTA, FQGNSA. V was clipped by 1 base and J by 5 bases; unmatched bases: 4. In DNA, the CDR3 is TGTGCCAGCAGCTTAGGGTTACAGGGGACCGGGGAGCTGTTTTTT. It yields the protein CASSLGLQGTGELFF. Filled out from reference TRBV7-2 and TRBJ2-2, the complete variable domain reads GAGVSQSPSNKVTEKGKDVELRCDPISGHTALYWYRQSLGQGLEFLIYFQGNSAPDKSGLPSDRFSAERTGGSVSTLTIQRTQQEDSAVYLCASSLGLQGTGELFFGEGSRLTVL.

This sequence joins TRBV13 and TRBJ1-1; no definite D call. The V end lost 0 bases, the J end lost 5 bases, and 13 bases lay between the germline ends. The length of the CDR3 is 15 residues. Germline CDR1 reads PRHDT; CDR2 reads FYEKMQ (reference sequence). CDR3 loop: CASSLGHEGETEAFF. The CDR3 nucleotides are TGTGCCAGCAGCTTAGGCCATGAGGGAGAAACTGAAGCTTTCTTT. Full variable domain (missing parts from reference TRBV13 and TRBJ1-1): AAGVIQSPRHLIKEKRETATLKCYPIPRHDTVYWYQQGPGQDPQFLISFYEKMQSDKGSIPDRFSAQQFSDYHSELNMSSLELGDSALYFCASSLGHEGETEAFFGQGTRLTVV.

This sequence joins TRBV28 and TRBJ1-3; D is ambiguous. The CDR3 is made up of 16 amino acids. V was pared by 6 bases and J by 4 bases, with 19 bases between. Germline V gene sequence: CDR1 MDHEN, CDR2 SYDVKM. As DNA, the CDR3 is TGTGCCAGCAGCCGCAGGAGCCAAGTAGCGGGAAACACCATATATTTT. This translates into CASSRRSQVAGNTIYF. The full variable domain, rest sourced from reference TRBV28 and TRBJ1-3, is DVKVTQSSRYLVKRTGEKVFLECVQDMDHENMFWYRQDPGLGLRLIYFSYDVKMKEKGDIPEGYSVSREKKERFSLILESASTNQTSMYLCASSRRSQVAGNTIYFGEGSWLTVV.

This clone was seen a single time. This chain joins TRBV28 and TRBJ1-3, with 7 bases matching TRBD1. This CDR3 comprises 16 residues. Unmatched junction bases numbered 10, after V lost 3 bases and J lost 5 bases. CDR1 is MDHEN and CDR2 is SYDVKM in the germline V gene. The CDR3 spells CASSLASEGARNTIYF. For the CDR3, the DNA is TGTGCCAGCAGTTTGGCCTCTGAGGGGGCAAGAAACACCATATATTTT.

The chain is built from TRBV4-1 and TRBJ1-1; D is unresolved. The germline V gene encodes CDR1 MGHRA and CDR2 YSYEKL. Trimming pared 2 bases from V and 4 bases from J, leaving 14 bases between. The CDR3 spans 15 residues. DNA for the CDR3: TGCGCCAGCAGCCAACACCAAAACGGCGGCACTGAAGCTTTCTTT. Protein sequence: CASSQHQNGGTEAFF.

CDR3 sequence: CASRGQGPGYTF. CDR3 nucleotide sequence: TGTGCCAGCAGGGGACAGGGCCCTGGCTACACCTTC. The chain links TRBV6-4 to TRBJ1-2, with TRBD1 matching 9 bases. There are 12 residues in the CDR3. With 6 bases clipped from V and 7 bases from J, the junction kept 3 bases outside the gene matches. CDR1 MRHNA and CDR2 SNTAGT come from the germline V gene.

This clone was detected many times. The V and J genes are TRBV2 and TRBJ1-1, with D possibly being TRBD1 (5 bases). The germline CDR1 and CDR2 sequences are SNHLY and FYNNEI. The CDR3 extends over 17 amino acids. V lost 3 bases and J 1 base, leaving 18 bases between the germline ends. Written as DNA, the CDR3 is TGTGCCAGCAGTGAGGAACTTCTGAAGGGGCAGAACACTGAAGCTTTCTTT. Translating it yields CASSEELLKGQNTEAFF.

This rearrangement joins TRBV6-5 to TRBJ1-1; D possibly corresponds to TRBD1 (5 bases). Germline V gene data show CDR1 as MNHEY and CDR2 as SVGAGI. V was cut by 4 bases and J by 11 bases, with 20 bases left in between. This CDR3 spans 14 amino acids. The CDR3 loop is CASSLGLPGTRAFF. The CDR3 DNA reads as TGTGCCAGCAGTTTGGGACTGCCCGGGACGCGGGCTTTCTTT.

J is TRBJ2-7 and V is TRBV10-2; 9 bases align to TRBD2. Germline CDR1 reads WSHSY; CDR2 reads SAAADI. Trimming at V came to 5 bases and at J to 2 bases, leaving 7 bases not matched to a gene. The CDR3 has 15 residues. The CDR3, as DNA: TGCGCCAGCAGTACCGTTAGCGGGAGCGCCTACGAGCAGTACTTC. Residues: CASSTVSGSAYEQYF.

The J gene is TRBJ2-2, the V gene TRBV5-4, with D uncertain. The germline CDR1 and CDR2 sequences are SGHNT and YYREEE (reference sequence). The CDR3 length is 15 residues. Trimming took off 4 bases at V and 0 bases at J, with 10 bases between the two ends. CDR3 nucleotides: TGTGCCAGCAGCCCCCCATTTGCGAACACCGGGGAGCTGTTTTTT. This sequence encodes CASSPPFANTGELFF. The complete variable domain, with remaining parts taken from reference TRBV5-4 and TRBJ2-2, reads ETGVTQSPTHLIKTRGQQVTLRCSSQSGHNTVSWYQQALGQGPQFIFQYYREEENGRGNFPPRFSGLQFPNYSSELNVNALELDDSALYLCASSPPFANTGELFFGEGSRLTVL.